Described below is a single T cell receptor beta chain sequence and its context. Its antigen is still unknown. The assay was immunoSEQ multiplex PCR, and TCRdb's table has in-frame clones only and misses some. The sample yields a few hundred thousand clones, around nine tenths seen once. Unmatched junction bases numbered 14, after V lost 6 bases and J lost 7 bases. The CDR3 spans 16 residues. The germline CDR1 and CDR2 sequences are MGHRA and YSYEKL. Specified treatment: about 20 received Ad26.COV2.S at low or high dose, single or two shots; a few received placebo; per-sample allocation not given. Sampling happened 63 days after the first vaccine or placebo injection. This sample stems from a study of Ad26.COV2.S vaccination and SARS-CoV-2 variants. Study observations and caveats: Vaccinated and placebo-treated recipients had similar non-spike TCR breadth.

The rearrangement links TRBV4-1 to TRBJ2-1; 8 bases are a match to TRBD2. The receptor was derived from a person between 18 and 65 years old who received the Ad26.COV2.S COVID-19 vaccine or a placebo. The starting material was peripheral blood, obtained in a trial of Ad26.COV2.S vaccine versus placebo. The CDR3 nucleotides are TGCGCCAGCAGTTCTACCCCGGGAGGGCCCTGGAATGAGCAGTTCTTC. Translating gives CASSSTPGGPWNEQFF.